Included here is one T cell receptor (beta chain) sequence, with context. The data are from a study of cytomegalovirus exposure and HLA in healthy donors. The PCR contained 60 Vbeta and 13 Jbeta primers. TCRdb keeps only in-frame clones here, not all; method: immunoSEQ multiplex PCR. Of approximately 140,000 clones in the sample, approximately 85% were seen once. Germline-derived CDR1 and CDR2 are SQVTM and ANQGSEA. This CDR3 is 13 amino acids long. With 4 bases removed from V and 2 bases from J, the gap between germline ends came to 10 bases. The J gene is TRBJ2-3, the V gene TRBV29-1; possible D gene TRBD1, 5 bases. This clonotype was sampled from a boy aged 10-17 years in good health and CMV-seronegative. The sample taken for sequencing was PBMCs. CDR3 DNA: TGCAGCGTTGTGACAGAATACACAGATACGCAGTATTTT. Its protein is CSVVTEYTDTQYF.